These 22 T cell receptor beta chains were all obtained from the same sample, sequenced in a study of cytomegalovirus exposure and HLA in healthy donors. Vbeta (60) and Jbeta (13) primers were used in the PCR. Clones were read by immunoSEQ multiplex PCR, and TCRdb kept only the in-frame ones, dropping some. The repertoire consists of some 120,000 clones, with more than 75% occurring once and the leading ten covering around 12%. The specimen was PBMCs. All receptors derive from a woman aged 40-49 years in good health and CMV-seropositive.

The chain is built from TRBV5-6 and TRBJ2-7; possible D gene TRBD1, 6 bases. This CDR3 is 15 amino acids long. The V end was cut by 2 bases, the J end by 3 bases, with 15 bases between. Germline V gives CDR1 SGHDT, CDR2 YYEEEE. CDR3 nucleotide sequence: TGTGCCAGCAGCTTTCAGGGGTCGAAATTCTACGAGCAGTACTTC. Its translation: CASSFQGSKFYEQYF.

This chain uses TRBV10-3 with TRBJ1-5; TRBD1 aligns across 11 bases. The CDR3 spans 16 residues. Germline V gives CDR1 ENHRY, CDR2 SYGVKD. V gave up 0 bases and J gave up 7 bases; unmatched junction bases: 5. The DNA for the CDR3 is TGTGCCATCAGTGAGTCGGGGACAGGGGGAAACCAGCCCCAGCATTTT. Protein product: CAISESGTGGNQPQHF.

The gene calls are TRBV6-5 and TRBJ2-5, with D perhaps matching TRBD2 (6 bases). Germline V gene data show CDR1 as MNHEY and CDR2 as SVGAGI. This CDR3 comprises 13 residues. Deletions cut 8 bases from V and 4 bases from J, with 14 bases between. The CDR3 DNA sequence: TGTGCCAGCTCCTTGGGGCGGGGAGAGACCCAGTACTTC. Amino acid sequence: CASSLGRGETQYF.

The chain joins TRBV6-5 to TRBJ2-5; 14 positions agree with TRBD2. After removal of 4 bases from V and 3 bases from J, the junction contained 4 bases not matched to a gene. This CDR3 region has 16 residues. Germline V lookup: CDR1 MNHEY, CDR2 SVGAGI. CDR3 region: CASSWTSGGTKETQYF. In nucleotides, the CDR3 is TGTGCCAGCAGTTGGACTAGCGGGGGGACCAAAGAGACCCAGTACTTC.

This clone was picked up a small number of times. The chain has TRBV29-1 and TRBJ2-4, with D possibly being TRBD1 (5 bases). In germline, CDR1 is SQVTM, CDR2 ANQGSEA. This CDR3 region has 17 residues. V gave up 1 base and J gave up 0 bases, with 16 bases separating them. The CDR3 here is CSVEAPVGRVAKNIQYF. CDR3 DNA sequence: TGCAGCGTTGAAGCCCCAGTGGGCAGGGTAGCCAAAAACATTCAGTACTTC.

V usage is TRBV4-2 and J usage is TRBJ2-7; D is possibly TRBD1 (6 bases). The length of the CDR3 is 15 residues. V lost 1 base to trimming and J lost 4 bases, with 14 bases between them. Looked up from germline, CDR1 is LGHNA and CDR2 is YNFKEQ. Here the CDR3 reads CASSQGGTPPYEQYF. The CDR3 nucleotides read TGTGCCAGCAGCCAAGGGGGGACACCACCTTACGAGCAGTACTTC.

This chain uses TRBV5-1 with TRBJ2-1; TRBD1 agrees at 8 bases. This CDR3 has 14 residues. In germline, CDR1 is SGHRS, CDR2 YFSETQ. Unmatched junction bases numbered 5, after V lost 4 bases and J lost 5 bases. CDR3 sequence reads: CASSQDRADNEQFF. DNA for the CDR3: TGCGCCAGCAGCCAGGACAGGGCCGACAATGAGCAGTTCTTC.

V gene TRBV2 combines with J gene TRBJ1-2; 9 bases line up with TRBD1. V gave up 6 bases and J gave up 2 bases; unmatched junction bases: 7. CDR1 is SNHLY, CDR2 FYNNEI, per germline. There are 15 residues in the CDR3. The CDR3 region has the DNA TGTGCCAGCAGCGTCGACAGGGGGGGAAACTATGGCTACACCTTC. Protein: CASSVDRGGNYGYTF. Using reference TRBV2 and TRBJ1-2 for the parts outside the CDR3, the full variable domain is EPEVTQTPSHQVTQMGQEVILRCVPISNHLYFYWYRQILGQKVEFLVSFYNNEISEKSEIFDDQFSVERPDGSNFTLKIRSTKLEDSAMYFCASSVDRGGNYGYTFGSGTRLTVV.

The chain combines TRBV5-4 with TRBJ2-1; the match to TRBD2 covers 10 bases. Germline V gives CDR1 SGHNT, CDR2 YYREEE (reference sequence). This CDR3 has 17 residues. The V segment lost 0 bases and the J segment 6 bases; nucleotides outside the gene matches: 9. CDR3 region: CASSLAGLTSGANEQFF. The DNA for the CDR3 is TGTGCCAGCAGCTTGGCCGGGTTAACTAGCGGGGCCAATGAGCAGTTCTTC.

This chain joins TRBV7-8 and TRBJ2-2; the D gene is possibly TRBD1 (6 bases). The CDR3 runs to 16 residues. Germline V gene data show CDR1 as SGHVS and CDR2 as FQNEAQ. The ends were cut back, 6 bases at V and 5 bases at J, with 19 bases in the middle. The CDR3 DNA reads as TGTGCCAGCAGGGCCATCACAGGGAGAAGGACCGGGGAGCTGTTTTTT. This sequence encodes CASRAITGRRTGELFF.

The chain has TRBV30 and TRBJ2-5; 10 bases fit TRBD1. J gave up 5 bases and V 2 bases, and 8 bases lay outside the gene matches. This CDR3 is 15 amino acids long. CDR1 is GTSNPN and CDR2 is SVGIG in the germline V gene (reference sequence). Here the CDR3 reads CAWSTGQGEFETQYF. CDR3 DNA: TGTGCCTGGAGTACTGGACAGGGGGAGTTTGAGACCCAGTACTTC.

The chain has TRBV6-1 and TRBJ1-2; 7 bases line up with TRBD1. This CDR3 is built from 14 residues. Germline values: CDR1 MNHNS, CDR2 SASEGT. V dropped 5 bases and J dropped 4; count of bases not matched to a gene: 7. This CDR3 is CASSPDRVGYGYTF. The CDR3, as DNA: TGTGCCAGCAGTCCCGACAGGGTGGGCTATGGCTACACCTTC.

The gene calls are TRBV9 and TRBJ1-2, with 7 positions matching TRBD1. The length of the CDR3 is 14 residues. The germline CDR1 and CDR2 sequences are SGDLS and YYNGEE. J was trimmed by 1 base and V by 0 bases; bases with no gene match: 0. The CDR3 DNA reads TGTGCCAGCAGCGTAGGGACAGGTAACTATGGCTACACCTTC. Its protein product is CASSVGTGNYGYTF.

The gene calls are TRBV27 and TRBJ2-3, with D tentatively TRBD2 (5 bases). The CDR3 is made up of 13 amino acids. The V gene lost 1 base and the J gene lost 10 bases, with 12 bases spanning the gap. Germline CDR1 is MNHEY and CDR2 is SMNVEV (reference sequence). CDR3 nucleotides: TGTGCCAGCAGTTTATATCTCGGGATCGCGCAGTATTTT. Its protein is CASSLYLGIAQYF.

The chain is built from TRBV7-2 and TRBJ1-5; TRBD1 agrees at 9 bases. CDR1 and CDR2 (germline): SGHTA, FQGNSA. The CDR3 extends over 15 amino acids. The V gene end was trimmed by 1 base and the J gene end by 7 bases; junction bases not matched to a gene: 5. The CDR3 DNA reads TGTGCCAGCAGCTTAGTGGGACAGGGTTTCCAGCCCCAGCATTTT. This sequence encodes CASSLVGQGFQPQHF.

CDR3 coding DNA: TGTGCCTGGAGAACTTTTGGACTGCCGAACGAGCAGTACTTC. Its translation: CAWRTFGLPNEQYF. V usage is TRBV30 and J usage is TRBJ2-7; weak D call: TRBD2 (5 bases). The germline V and J ends were trimmed by 3 bases and 5 bases, with 17 bases remaining between them. Germline assignment: CDR1 GTSNPN and CDR2 SVGIG (reference sequence). The CDR3 totals 14 residues.

V gene TRBV10-3 combines with J gene TRBJ1-1, with 10 bases identical to TRBD1. The CDR3 covers 16 residues. Trimming took 7 bases from V and 5 from J; bases not matched to a gene: 13. Germline V CDR1 and CDR2: ENHRY, SYGVKD. In DNA, the CDR3 is TGTGCCATCATGGGACAGGGGAAGAGAGGAGAAACTGAAGCTTTCTTT. Protein: CAIMGQGKRGETEAFF.

The rearrangement joins TRBV7-9 to TRBJ1-2; a possible D gene is TRBD1 (6 bases). The CDR3 loop spans 18 amino acids. V shed 7 bases and J shed 0 bases, with 24 bases lying between them. CDR1 is SEHNR, CDR2 FQNEAQ, per germline (reference sequence). CDR3 in amino acids: CASTSLPGGGGANYGYTF. In DNA, the CDR3 is TGTGCCAGCACCTCTCTCCCTGGGGGCGGGGGAGCTAACTATGGCTACACCTTC.

This chain uses TRBV7-9 with TRBJ1-2; possible D gene TRBD1, 5 bases. CDR1 and CDR2 from the germline V gene are SEHNR and FQNEAQ (reference sequence). Trimming cost V 1 base and J 7 bases, with 13 bases left between them. This CDR3 contains 14 residues. The DNA of the CDR3 is TGTGCCAGCAGCTTAGGCCCCGGGGGTCGTGGCTACACCTTC. Translated, it gives CASSLGPGGRGYTF.

The chain links TRBV19 to TRBJ2-2; possibly TRBD1 for D (5 bases). The CDR3 runs 16 residues. V gave up 8 bases and J gave up 1 base, with 17 bases separating them. Germline V lookup: CDR1 LNHDA, CDR2 SQIVND (reference sequence). CDR3 nucleotide sequence: TGTGCCAGTCTCTCGGAGACAGCTATGAACACCGGGGAGCTGTTTTTT. It specifies CASLSETAMNTGELFF.

This clone was recorded only once. This sequence joins TRBV6-1 and TRBJ2-1; 7 bases are a match to TRBD1. The germline gives CDR1 MNHNS, CDR2 SASEGT. V was clipped by 6 bases and J by 4 bases; unmatched bases: 0. The CDR3 is 12 residues long. DNA of the CDR3: TGTGCCAGCAGCAGGGGGTACAATGAGCAGTTCTTC. Residues: CASSRGYNEQFF.

The chain joins TRBV12-5 to TRBJ1-2; the D gene is possibly TRBD1 (5 bases). The CDR3 is 13 amino acids. Germline CDR1 is LGHNT and CDR2 is FRNRAP. V dropped 6 bases and J dropped 4 bases, with 12 bases sitting between them. As DNA, the CDR3 is TGTGCTAGTGGGTCAATGGGGGGCTATGGCTACACCTTC. Translation gives CASGSMGGYGYTF.